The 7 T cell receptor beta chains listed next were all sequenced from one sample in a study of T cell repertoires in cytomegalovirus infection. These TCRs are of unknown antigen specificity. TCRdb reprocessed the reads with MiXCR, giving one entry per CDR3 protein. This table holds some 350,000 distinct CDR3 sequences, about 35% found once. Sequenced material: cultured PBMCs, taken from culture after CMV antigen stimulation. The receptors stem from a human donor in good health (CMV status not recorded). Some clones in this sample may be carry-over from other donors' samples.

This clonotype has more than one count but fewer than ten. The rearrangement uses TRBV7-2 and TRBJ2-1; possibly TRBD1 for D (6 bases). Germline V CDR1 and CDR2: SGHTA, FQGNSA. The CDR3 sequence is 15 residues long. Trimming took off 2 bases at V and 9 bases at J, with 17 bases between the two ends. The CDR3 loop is CASSLLVQGSGEQFF. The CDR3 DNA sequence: TGTGCCAGCAGCTTACTGGTACAGGGCTCGGGTGAGCAGTTCTTC.

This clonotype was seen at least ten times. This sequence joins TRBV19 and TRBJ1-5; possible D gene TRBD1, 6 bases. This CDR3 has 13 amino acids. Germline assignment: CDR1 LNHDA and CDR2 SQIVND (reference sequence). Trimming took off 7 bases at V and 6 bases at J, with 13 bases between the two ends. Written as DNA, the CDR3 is TGTGCCAGTACAGGGGCGCGGGGTCAGCCCCAGCATTTT. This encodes CASTGARGQPQHF. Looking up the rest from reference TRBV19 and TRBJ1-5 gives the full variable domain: DGGITQSPKYLFRKEGQNVTLSCEQNLNHDAMYWYRQDPGQGLRLIYYSQIVNDFQKGDIAEGYSVSREKKESFPLTVTSAQKNPTAFYLCASTGARGQPQHFGDGTRLSIL.

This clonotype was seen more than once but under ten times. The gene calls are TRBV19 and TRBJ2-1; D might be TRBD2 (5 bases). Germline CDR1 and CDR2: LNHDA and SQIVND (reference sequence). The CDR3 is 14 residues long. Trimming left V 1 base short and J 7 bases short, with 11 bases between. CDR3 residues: CASSIVGRGNEQFF. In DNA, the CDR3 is TGTGCCAGTAGTATAGTCGGAAGAGGGAATGAGCAGTTCTTC.

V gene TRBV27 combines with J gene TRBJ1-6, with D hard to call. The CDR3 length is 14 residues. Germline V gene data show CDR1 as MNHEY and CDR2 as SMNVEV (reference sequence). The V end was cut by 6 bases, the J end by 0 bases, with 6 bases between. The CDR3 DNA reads TGTGCCAGCAGACTAAGCTCCTATAATTCACCCCTCCACTTT. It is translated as CASRLSSYNSPLHF.

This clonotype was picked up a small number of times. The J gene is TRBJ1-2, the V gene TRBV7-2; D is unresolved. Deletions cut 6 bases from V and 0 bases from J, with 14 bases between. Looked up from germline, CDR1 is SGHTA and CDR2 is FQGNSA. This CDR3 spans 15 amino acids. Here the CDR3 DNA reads TGTGCCAGCAGGGGCCAACGCCCAACTAACTATGGCTACACCTTC. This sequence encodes CASRGQRPTNYGYTF.

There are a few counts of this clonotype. The CDR3: CAISEQDRNTEAFF. CDR3 nucleotide sequence: TGTGCCATCAGTGAACAGGACAGGAACACTGAAGCTTTCTTT. The gene calls are TRBV10-3 and TRBJ1-1; tentatively, D is TRBD1 (6 bases). The CDR3 is 14 amino acids. Trimming removed 3 bases at V and 1 base at J, with 9 bases between. Germline V gene lookup returns CDR1 ENHRY and CDR2 SYGVKD.

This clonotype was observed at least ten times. The CDR3 bases are TGTGCCAGCAGCTTAGCGGCCTCAAGGACGGAGACCCAGTACTTC. Protein: CASSLAASRTETQYF. This chain links TRBV7-2 with TRBJ2-5; no firm D call. The CDR3 has 15 amino acids. Germline V gene data show CDR1 as SGHTA and CDR2 as FQGNSA. Trimming removed 0 bases at V and 5 bases at J, with 13 bases between.